A single TCR beta chain is shown here with its context. Its antigen is currently unknown. The data are from a study of response to subunit inactivated influenza vaccine. Overall study findings and caveats: After each seasonal influenza vaccination, few new T cells are recruited, the authors suggested.

The ends lost 4 bases at V and 0 bases at J; junction bases unmatched: 15. The CDR3 consists of 19 residues. Germline V lookup: CDR1 LGHDT, CDR2 YNNKEL (reference sequence). One entry per CDR3 protein, called by TCRdb with MiXCR from the RT-PCR reads. The sample carries about 540,000 distinct CDR3 sequences, roughly 15% recorded once. The sequencing used PBMCs from blood, collected 11 to 12 days after vaccination. The gene calls are TRBV3-1 and TRBJ1-3; 7 nucleotides align to TRBD1. This sequence was found in a man in his forties or fifties who received an inactivated influenza vaccine. For the CDR3, the DNA is TGTGCCAGCAGCCGCTACCTCTCCAAGGGGGCCATCTCTGGAAACACCATATATTTT. This translates into CASSRYLSKGAISGNTIYF.